This TCR beta chain comes out of a study of cytotoxic CD8 clonotypes in ibrutinib-treated CLL. Deep sequencing aimed at 1 in 200,000 to 1 in 1 million T cells' resolution. Libraries were prepared by immunoSEQ multiplex PCR; TCRdb keeps only in-frame clonotypes and omits some of them. The sample lists over 130,000 clones, around 84% occurring once. Germline CDR1 reads MNHNS; CDR2 reads SASEGT. The CDR3 runs to 14 residues. The V end was cut by 6 bases, the J end by 4 bases, with 16 bases between. The source material was PBMCs, sampled after 36 months of ibrutinib treatment. The origin of this receptor is a human donor with chronic lymphocytic leukemia. J is TRBJ2-7 and V is TRBV6-1; a possible D gene is TRBD2 (6 bases). In DNA, the CDR3 is TGTGCCAGCAGCAGCCGGGACTTTTCGTACGAGCAGTACTTC. This gives the protein CASSSRDFSYEQYF.